The clone carrying this T cell receptor beta chain has a single count. The antigen remains undetermined. Between the trimmed V and J ends, which lost 6 bases and 0 bases, there was a span of 11 bases. This CDR3 spans 15 amino acids. Germline V lookup: CDR1 MGHRA, CDR2 YSYEKL. The data belong to a study of shared clonotypes between healthy human individuals. General study points: Naive subsets typically showed greater estimated richness than memory subsets. Clonotype sharing among donors likely depends on sequencing depth.

Evenly divided among several immunoSEQ plates was the genomic DNA of each subset. Clones were sequenced by immunoSEQ multiplex PCR, and TCRdb holds only the in-frame ones, with some missing. This sample carries just over 2,000,000 clones, 85% to 95% of them seen once, and the ten largest clones take 0.13%. Adults of Caucasian background living in Nashville, Tennessee made up all donors. The chain combines TRBV4-1 with TRBJ1-4; D is perhaps TRBD1 (6 bases). Sequenced: naive CD4+ T cells sorted from blood. Subset given: CD45RA+ positively selected. This receptor was identified in a man younger than 30 in good health. The CDR3 region is CASRQTGTTNEKLFF. CDR3 sequence (DNA): TGCGCCAGCAGGCAAACAGGGACAACTAATGAAAAACTGTTTTTT.